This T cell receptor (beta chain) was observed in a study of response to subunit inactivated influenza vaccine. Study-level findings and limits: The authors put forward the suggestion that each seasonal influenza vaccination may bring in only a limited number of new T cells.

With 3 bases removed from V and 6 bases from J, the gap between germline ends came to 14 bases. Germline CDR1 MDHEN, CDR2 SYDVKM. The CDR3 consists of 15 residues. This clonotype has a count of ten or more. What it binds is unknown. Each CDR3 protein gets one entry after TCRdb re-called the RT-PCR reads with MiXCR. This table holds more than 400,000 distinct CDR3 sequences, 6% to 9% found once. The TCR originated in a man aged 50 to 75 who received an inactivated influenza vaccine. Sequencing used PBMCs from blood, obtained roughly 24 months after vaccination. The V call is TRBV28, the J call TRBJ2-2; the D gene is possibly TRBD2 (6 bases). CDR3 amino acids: CASSFYGTSSGELFF. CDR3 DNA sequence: TGTGCCAGCAGTTTCTACGGGACTTCGTCCGGGGAGCTGTTTTTT.